Listed below are T cell receptor beta chains from one sample, sequenced in a study of T cell responses to AZD1222 COVID-19 vaccine. Repertoires were generated with immunoSEQ multiplex PCR, while TCRdb's copy carries only in-frame clones and drops some. This sample yields about 170,000 clones, of which roughly 92% are seen a single time; 1.5% to 2% belongs to the top ten. Sequenced material: peripheral blood, taken on day 0 of AZD1222 vaccination. These receptors were collected from an adult in good health. The CDR3 runs from the conserved cysteine through the conserved F or W. The order of the fields is V gene, D gene, J gene, clone size, CDR3 protein, CDR3 DNA. A D gene is named only where the DNA matches it firmly. Part of the rows lack a size; the others show once, few, many or a class for expanded clones.

v_gene: TRBV5-3
d_gene: NA
j_gene: TRBJ1-6
abundance: once
CDR3aa: CARSTWTHSSYNSPLHF
CDR3nt: TGTGCCAGAAGCACTTGGACTCATAGCTCCTATAATTCACCCCTCCACTTT

v_gene: TRBV7-3
d_gene: NA
j_gene: TRBJ1-1
abundance: NA
CDR3aa: CASSKVGAMNTEAFF
CDR3nt: TGTGCCAGCAGCAAGGTCGGGGCAATGAACACTGAAGCTTTCTTT

v_gene: TRBV7-8
d_gene: NA
j_gene: TRBJ1-3
abundance: NA
CDR3aa: CASSGEQGPRNTIYF
CDR3nt: TGTGCCAGCAGCGGAGAACAGGGACCAAGAAACACCATATATTTT

v_gene: TRBV28
d_gene: NA
j_gene: TRBJ1-2
abundance: NA
CDR3aa: CASSLQGKVPGGYTF
CDR3nt: TGTGCCAGCAGTTTACAGGGAAAGGTCCCCGGTGGCTACACCTTC

v_gene: TRBV4-1
d_gene: NA
j_gene: TRBJ1-1
abundance: NA
CDR3aa: CASSQEWGRLRGNTEAFF
CDR3nt: TGCGCCAGCAGCCAAGAGTGGGGCAGGTTAAGGGGGAACACTGAAGCTTTCTTT

v_gene: TRBV7-9
d_gene: NA
j_gene: TRBJ2-3
abundance: NA
CDR3aa: CASSPGGLYTDTQYF
CDR3nt: TGTGCCAGCAGTCCCGGCGGGCTCTACACAGATACGCAGTATTTT

v_gene: TRBV7-8
d_gene: NA
j_gene: TRBJ1-6
abundance: once
CDR3aa: CASSSLINSPLHF
CDR3nt: TGTGCCAGCAGCTCTCTAATAAATTCACCCCTCCACTTT

v_gene: TRBV12-3/TRBV12-4
d_gene: NA
j_gene: TRBJ1-2
abundance: once
CDR3aa: CASSSADYYGYTF
CDR3nt: TGTGCCAGCAGCTCCGCCGACTACTATGGCTACACCTTC

v_gene: TRBV3-1/TRBV3-2
d_gene: NA
j_gene: TRBJ1-5
abundance: NA
CDR3aa: CASSQGWGGINQPQHF
CDR3nt: TGTGCCAGCAGCCAAGGGTGGGGGGGGATCAATCAGCCCCAGCATTTT

v_gene: TRBV12-3/TRBV12-4
d_gene: NA
j_gene: TRBJ1-1
abundance: NA
CDR3aa: CASSFSGYTEAFF
CDR3nt: TGTGCCAGCAGTTTCTCAGGGTATACTGAAGCTTTCTTT

v_gene: TRBV19
d_gene: NA
j_gene: TRBJ1-2
abundance: NA
CDR3aa: CASRPEQGPGYTF
CDR3nt: TGTGCCAGCCGCCCTGAGCAGGGACCTGGCTACACCTTC

v_gene: TRBV29-1
d_gene: NA
j_gene: TRBJ1-1
abundance: once
CDR3aa: CSVRVPRTEAFF
CDR3nt: TGCAGCGTGAGGGTCCCTCGGACTGAAGCTTTCTTT

v_gene: TRBV7-2
d_gene: NA
j_gene: TRBJ2-7
abundance: NA
CDR3aa: CASSLVGTTVAVLGEQYF
CDR3nt: TGTGCCAGCAGCTTAGTAGGGACGACAGTCGCGGTATTGGGCGAGCAGTACTTC

v_gene: TRBV5-4
d_gene: NA
j_gene: TRBJ1-1
abundance: NA
CDR3aa: CASSLLHFEAFF
CDR3nt: TGTGCCAGCAGTCTCTTACATTTTGAAGCTTTCTTT

v_gene: TRBV12-3/TRBV12-4
d_gene: TRBD1
j_gene: TRBJ2-1
abundance: NA
CDR3aa: CASSLLGLQGPFF
CDR3nt: TGTGCCAGCAGCCTACTCGGCCTACAGGGGCCGTTCTTC

v_gene: TRBV9
d_gene: TRBD2
j_gene: TRBJ2-1
abundance: once
CDR3aa: CASSGSRGVPSYNEQFF
CDR3nt: TGTGCCAGCAGCGGGTCGCGGGGGGTACCATCCTACAATGAGCAGTTCTTC

v_gene: TRBV18
d_gene: TRBD1
j_gene: TRBJ2-3
abundance: NA
CDR3aa: CASSPRGTGGLDTQYF
CDR3nt: TGTGCCAGCTCGCCAAGGGGGACAGGGGGCTTGGATACGCAGTATTTT

v_gene: TRBV3-1/TRBV3-2
d_gene: NA
j_gene: TRBJ2-3
abundance: NA
CDR3aa: CASSPTPYTQYF
CDR3nt: TGTGCCAGCAGCCCCACCCCCTATACGCAGTATTTT

v_gene: TRBV3-1/TRBV3-2
d_gene: NA
j_gene: TRBJ1-1
abundance: NA
CDR3aa: CASSQGAGIPEAFF
CDR3nt: TGTGCCAGCAGCCAAGGAGCCGGGATTCCTGAAGCTTTCTTT

v_gene: TRBV2
d_gene: NA
j_gene: TRBJ1-3
abundance: once
CDR3aa: CASHDGLSGNTIYF
CDR3nt: TGTGCCAGTCACGACGGCCTCTCTGGAAACACCATATATTTT

v_gene: TRBV18
d_gene: NA
j_gene: TRBJ1-2
abundance: NA
CDR3aa: CASSPFRSRGYTF
CDR3nt: TGTGCCAGCTCACCTTTCAGGTCAAGAGGCTACACCTTC

v_gene: TRBV29-1
d_gene: NA
j_gene: TRBJ1-1
abundance: NA
CDR3aa: CSVFGAWGPRNTEAFF
CDR3nt: TGCAGCGTTTTCGGAGCCTGGGGCCCTAGGAACACTGAAGCTTTCTTT

v_gene: TRBV9
d_gene: NA
j_gene: TRBJ2-4
abundance: once
CDR3aa: CASSPRGLVSEAKNIQYF
CDR3nt: TGTGCCAGCAGCCCCCGGGGGCTCGTGTCCGAAGCCAAAAACATTCAGTACTTC

v_gene: TRBV7-6
d_gene: TRBD2
j_gene: TRBJ2-7
abundance: NA
CDR3aa: CASSSTSGHSYEQYF
CDR3nt: TGTGCCAGCAGCTCCACTAGCGGACACTCCTACGAGCAGTACTTC

v_gene: TRBV5-8
d_gene: NA
j_gene: TRBJ1-3
abundance: NA
CDR3aa: CASSLEGTIGNTIYF
CDR3nt: TGTGCCAGCAGCTTGGAGGGAACTATTGGAAACACCATATATTTT

v_gene: TRBV4-3
d_gene: TRBD1
j_gene: TRBJ1-3
abundance: NA
CDR3aa: CASSQGLTGSGNTIYF
CDR3nt: TGCGCCAGCAGCCAGGGGCTGACAGGGTCTGGAAACACCATATATTTT

v_gene: TRBV4-3
d_gene: TRBD2
j_gene: TRBJ2-2
abundance: NA
CDR3aa: CASSQDLPRGTYTGELFF
CDR3nt: TGCGCCAGCAGCCAAGACTTGCCGCGGGGGACGTACACCGGGGAGCTGTTTTTT